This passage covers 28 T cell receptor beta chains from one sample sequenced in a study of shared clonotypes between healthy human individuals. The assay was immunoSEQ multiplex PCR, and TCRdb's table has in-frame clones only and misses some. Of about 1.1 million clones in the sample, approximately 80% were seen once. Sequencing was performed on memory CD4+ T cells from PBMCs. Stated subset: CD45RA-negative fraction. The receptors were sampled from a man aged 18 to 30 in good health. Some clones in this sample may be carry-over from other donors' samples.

The CDR3 loop is CASSDSGSDEQFF. The CDR3 DNA sequence: TGTGCCAGCAGTGACAGCGGGAGTGATGAGCAGTTCTTC. V is TRBV25-1 and J is TRBJ2-1; 8 positions match TRBD2. Germline CDR1 is MGHDK and CDR2 is SYGVNS. Trimming removed 3 bases from V and 8 bases from J; junction bases left unmatched: 3. The CDR3 totals 13 residues.

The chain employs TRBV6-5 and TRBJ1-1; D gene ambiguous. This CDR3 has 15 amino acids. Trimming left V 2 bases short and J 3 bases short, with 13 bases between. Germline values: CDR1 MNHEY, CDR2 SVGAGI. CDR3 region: CASSYQIEGYTEAFF. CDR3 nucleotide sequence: TGTGCCAGCAGTTACCAAATAGAAGGATACACTGAAGCTTTCTTT.

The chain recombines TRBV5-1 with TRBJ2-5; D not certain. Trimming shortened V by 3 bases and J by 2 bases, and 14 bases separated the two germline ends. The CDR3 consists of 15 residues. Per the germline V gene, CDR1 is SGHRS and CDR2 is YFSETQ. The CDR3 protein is CASSSSAATQETQYF. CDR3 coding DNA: TGCGCCAGCAGCTCCTCTGCGGCCACTCAAGAGACCCAGTACTTC.

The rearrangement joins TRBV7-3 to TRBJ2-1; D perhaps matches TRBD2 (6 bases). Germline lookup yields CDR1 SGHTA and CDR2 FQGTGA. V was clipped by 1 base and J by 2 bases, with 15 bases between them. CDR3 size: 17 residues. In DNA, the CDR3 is TGTGCCAGCAGCTTAAGCGTTACGGCGGGACCCTACAATGAGCAGTTCTTC. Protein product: CASSLSVTAGPYNEQFF.

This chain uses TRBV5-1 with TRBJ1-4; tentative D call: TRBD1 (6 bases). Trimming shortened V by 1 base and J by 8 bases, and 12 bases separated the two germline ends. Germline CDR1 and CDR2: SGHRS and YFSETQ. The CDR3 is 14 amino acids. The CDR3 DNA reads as TGCGCCAGCAGCTTGCTGGGGGGCCGGGAAAAACTGTTTTTT. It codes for CASSLLGGREKLFF.

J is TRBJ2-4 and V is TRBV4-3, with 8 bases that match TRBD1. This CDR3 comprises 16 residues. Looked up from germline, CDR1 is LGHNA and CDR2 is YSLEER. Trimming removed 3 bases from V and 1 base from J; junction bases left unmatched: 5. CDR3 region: CASSQRTGKAKNIQYF. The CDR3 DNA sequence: TGCGCCAGCAGCCAGCGGACAGGGAAGGCCAAAAACATTCAGTACTTC.

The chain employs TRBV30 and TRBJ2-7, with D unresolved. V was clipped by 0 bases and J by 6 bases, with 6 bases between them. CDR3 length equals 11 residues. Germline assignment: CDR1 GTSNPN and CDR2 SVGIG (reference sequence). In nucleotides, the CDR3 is TGTGCCTGGAGTGTTTTCGCCGAGCAGTACTTC. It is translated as CAWSVFAEQYF.

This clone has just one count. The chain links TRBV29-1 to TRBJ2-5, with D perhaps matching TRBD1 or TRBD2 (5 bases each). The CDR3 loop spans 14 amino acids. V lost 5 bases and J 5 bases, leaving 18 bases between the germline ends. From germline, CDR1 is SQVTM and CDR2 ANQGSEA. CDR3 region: CSVSGMAGWETQYF. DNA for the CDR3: TGCAGCGTTTCGGGGATGGCAGGGTGGGAGACCCAGTACTTC.

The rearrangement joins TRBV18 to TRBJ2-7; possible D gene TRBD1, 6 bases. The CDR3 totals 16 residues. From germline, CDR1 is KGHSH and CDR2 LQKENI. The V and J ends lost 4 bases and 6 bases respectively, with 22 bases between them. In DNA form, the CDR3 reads TGTGCCAGCTCACTCACACCGACTGCGACAGGTTTCGAGCAGTACTTC. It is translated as CASSLTPTATGFEQYF.

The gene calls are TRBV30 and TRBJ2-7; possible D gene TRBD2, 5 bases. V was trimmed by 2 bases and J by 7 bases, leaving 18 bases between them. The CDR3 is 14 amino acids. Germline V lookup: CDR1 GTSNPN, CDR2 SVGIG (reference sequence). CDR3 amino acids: CAWSPYRGGWEQYF. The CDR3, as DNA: TGTGCCTGGAGTCCCTACCGGGGTGGGTGGGAGCAGTACTTC.

The CDR3 DNA sequence: TGTGCCAGCAGCCTCGGTGGTTGGGCTAGCGGGAGGGCCGGTGCAGATACGCAGTATTTT. It specifies CASSLGGWASGRAGADTQYF. The V gene is TRBV14, the J gene TRBJ2-3; 12 bases line up with TRBD2. V shed 4 bases and J 4 bases; nucleotides not matched to a gene: 18. Germline assignment: CDR1 SGHDN and CDR2 FVKESK. The CDR3 runs 20 residues.

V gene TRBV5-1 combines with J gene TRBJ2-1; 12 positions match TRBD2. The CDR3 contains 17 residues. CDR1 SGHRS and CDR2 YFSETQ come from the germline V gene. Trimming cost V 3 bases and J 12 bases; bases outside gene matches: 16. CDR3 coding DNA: TGCGCCAGCAGCTCGGGACTAGCGGGCCCAACCTCCACGGGGCAGTTCTTC. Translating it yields CASSSGLAGPTSTGQFF.

This chain's CDR3 is CASSYPPRDNEQFF. The CDR3 DNA is TGTGCCAGCAGCTACCCCCCCAGGGACAATGAGCAGTTCTTC. The chain has TRBV7-6 and TRBJ2-1; D possibly corresponds to TRBD1 (5 bases). This CDR3 has 14 residues. V was clipped by 4 bases and J by 5 bases, with 12 bases between them. CDR1 is SGHVS and CDR2 is FNYEAQ in the germline V gene. The full variable domain, rest sourced from reference TRBV7-6 and TRBJ2-1, is GAGVSQSPRYKVTKRGQDVALRCDPISGHVSLYWYRQALGQGPEFLTYFNYEAQQDKSGLPNDRFSAERPEGSISTLTIQRTEQRDSAMYRCASSYPPRDNEQFFGPGTRLTVL.

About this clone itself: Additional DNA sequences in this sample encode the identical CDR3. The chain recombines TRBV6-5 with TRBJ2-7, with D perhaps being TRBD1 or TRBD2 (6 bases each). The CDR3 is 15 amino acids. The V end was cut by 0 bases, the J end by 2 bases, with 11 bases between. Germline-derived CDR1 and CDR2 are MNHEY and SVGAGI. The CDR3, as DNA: TGTGCCAGCAGTTACTCGACCGGGGGCCCCTACGAGCAGTACTTC. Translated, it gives CASSYSTGGPYEQYF.

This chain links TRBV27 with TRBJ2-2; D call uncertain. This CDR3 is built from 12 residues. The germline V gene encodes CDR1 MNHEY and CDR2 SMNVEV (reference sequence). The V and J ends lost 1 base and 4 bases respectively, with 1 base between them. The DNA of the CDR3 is TGTGCCAGCAGTTTATTCACCGGGGAGCTGTTTTTT. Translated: CASSLFTGELFF.

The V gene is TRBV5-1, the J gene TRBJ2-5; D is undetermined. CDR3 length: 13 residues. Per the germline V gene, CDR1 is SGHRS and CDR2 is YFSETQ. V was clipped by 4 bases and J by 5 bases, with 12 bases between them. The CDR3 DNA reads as TGCGCCAGCAGCCCATCAGGCCCCGAGACCCAGTACTTC. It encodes CASSPSGPETQYF.

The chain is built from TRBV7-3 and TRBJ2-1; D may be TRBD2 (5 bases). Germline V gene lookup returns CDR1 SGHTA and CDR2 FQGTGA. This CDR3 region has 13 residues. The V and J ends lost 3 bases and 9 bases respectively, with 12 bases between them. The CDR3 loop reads CASSLAGSSEQFF. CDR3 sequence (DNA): TGTGCCAGCAGCTTGGCGGGTTCTAGTGAGCAGTTCTTC. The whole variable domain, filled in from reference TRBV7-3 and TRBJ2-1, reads GAGVSQTPSNKVTEKGKYVELRCDPISGHTALYWYRQSLGQGPEFLIYFQGTGAADDSGLPNDRFFAVRPEGSVSTLKIQRTERGDSAVYLCASSLAGSSEQFFGPGTRLTVL.

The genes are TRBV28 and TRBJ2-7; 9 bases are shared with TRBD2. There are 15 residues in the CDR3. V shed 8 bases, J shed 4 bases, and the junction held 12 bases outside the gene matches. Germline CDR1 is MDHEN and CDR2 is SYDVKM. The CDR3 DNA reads TGTGCCAGCGGCTCCCCAGCGGGAGGAAGATACGAGCAGTACTTC. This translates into CASGSPAGGRYEQYF.

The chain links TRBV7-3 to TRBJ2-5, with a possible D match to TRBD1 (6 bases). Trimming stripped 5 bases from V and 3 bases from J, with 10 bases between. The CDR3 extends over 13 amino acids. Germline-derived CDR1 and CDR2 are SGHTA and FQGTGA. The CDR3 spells CASSTNREETQYF. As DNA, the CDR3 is TGTGCCAGCAGCACTAACAGGGAAGAGACCCAGTACTTC.

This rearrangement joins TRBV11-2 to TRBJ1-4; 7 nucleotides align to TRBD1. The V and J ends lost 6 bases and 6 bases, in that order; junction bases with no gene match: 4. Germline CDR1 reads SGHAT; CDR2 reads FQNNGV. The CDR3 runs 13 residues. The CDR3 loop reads CASSPDRDEKLFF. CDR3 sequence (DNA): TGTGCCAGCAGTCCCGACAGGGATGAAAAACTGTTTTTT. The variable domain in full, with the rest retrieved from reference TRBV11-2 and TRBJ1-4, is EAGVAQSPRYKIIEKRQSVAFWCNPISGHATLYWYQQILGQGPKLLIQFQNNGVVDDSQLPKDRFSAERLKGVDSTLKIQPAKLEDSAVYLCASSPDRDEKLFFGSGTQLSVL.

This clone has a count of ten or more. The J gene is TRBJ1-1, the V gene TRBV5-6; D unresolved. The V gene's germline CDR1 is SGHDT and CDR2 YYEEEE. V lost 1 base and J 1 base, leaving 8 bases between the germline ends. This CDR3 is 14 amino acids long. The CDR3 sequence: CASSLYRRNTEAFF. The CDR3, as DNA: TGTGCCAGCAGCTTGTATAGGCGGAACACTGAAGCTTTCTTT.

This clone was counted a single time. CDR3 DNA: TGTGCCAGCAGCCCTCCGGGACTAGCGGGAGGAAATGAGCAGTTCTTC. It is translated as CASSPPGLAGGNEQFF. The chain carries TRBV7-2 and TRBJ2-1, with 15 bases that match TRBD2. This CDR3 comprises 16 residues. Germline values: CDR1 SGHTA, CDR2 FQGNSA. J was trimmed by 7 bases and V by 5 bases; bases with no gene match: 6.

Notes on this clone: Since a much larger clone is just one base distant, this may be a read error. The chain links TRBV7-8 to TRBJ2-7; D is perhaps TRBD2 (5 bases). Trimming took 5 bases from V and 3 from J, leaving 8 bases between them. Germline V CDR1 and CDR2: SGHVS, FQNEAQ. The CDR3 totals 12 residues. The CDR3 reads CASSPGDYEQYF. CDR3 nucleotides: TGTGCCAGCAGCCCCGGGGACTACGAGCAGTACTTC.

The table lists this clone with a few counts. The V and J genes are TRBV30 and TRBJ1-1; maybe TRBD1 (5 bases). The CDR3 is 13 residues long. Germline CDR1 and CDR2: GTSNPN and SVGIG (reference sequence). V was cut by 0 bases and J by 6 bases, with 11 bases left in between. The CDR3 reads CAWSVVGGAEAFF. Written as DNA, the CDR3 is TGTGCCTGGAGTGTAGTGGGGGGGGCTGAAGCTTTCTTT.

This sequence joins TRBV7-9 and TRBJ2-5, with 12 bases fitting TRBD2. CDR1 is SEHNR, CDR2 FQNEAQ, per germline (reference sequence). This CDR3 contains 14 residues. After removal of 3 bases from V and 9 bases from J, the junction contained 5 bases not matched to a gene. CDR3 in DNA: TGTGCCAGCAGCTTGACTAGCGGGAGCATGGCCCAGTACTTC. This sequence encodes CASSLTSGSMAQYF. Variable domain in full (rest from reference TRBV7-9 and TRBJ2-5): DTGVSQNPRHKITKRGQNVTFRCDPISEHNRLYWYRQTLGQGPEFLTYFQNEAQLEKSRLLSDRFSAERPKGSFSTLEIQRTEQGDSAMYLCASSLTSGSMAQYFGPGTRLLVL.

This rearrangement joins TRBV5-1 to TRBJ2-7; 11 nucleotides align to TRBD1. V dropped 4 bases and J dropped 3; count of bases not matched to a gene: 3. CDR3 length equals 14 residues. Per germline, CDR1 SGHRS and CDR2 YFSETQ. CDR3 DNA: TGCGCCAGCAGCATCGGGACAGGGGGCTACGAGCAGTACTTC. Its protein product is CASSIGTGGYEQYF.

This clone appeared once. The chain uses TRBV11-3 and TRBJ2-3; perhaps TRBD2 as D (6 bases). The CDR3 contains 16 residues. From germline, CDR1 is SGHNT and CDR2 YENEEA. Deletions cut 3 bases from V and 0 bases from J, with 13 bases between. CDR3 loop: CASSFAGGASTDTQYF. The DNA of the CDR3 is TGTGCCAGCAGCTTTGCTGGCGGGGCTAGCACAGATACGCAGTATTTT.

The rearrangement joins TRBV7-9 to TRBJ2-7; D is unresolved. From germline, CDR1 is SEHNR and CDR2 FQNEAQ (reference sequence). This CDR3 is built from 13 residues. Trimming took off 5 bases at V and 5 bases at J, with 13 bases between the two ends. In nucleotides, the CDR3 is TGTGCCAGCAGCATCCGAAATTGGCACGAGCAGTACTTC. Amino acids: CASSIRNWHEQYF.